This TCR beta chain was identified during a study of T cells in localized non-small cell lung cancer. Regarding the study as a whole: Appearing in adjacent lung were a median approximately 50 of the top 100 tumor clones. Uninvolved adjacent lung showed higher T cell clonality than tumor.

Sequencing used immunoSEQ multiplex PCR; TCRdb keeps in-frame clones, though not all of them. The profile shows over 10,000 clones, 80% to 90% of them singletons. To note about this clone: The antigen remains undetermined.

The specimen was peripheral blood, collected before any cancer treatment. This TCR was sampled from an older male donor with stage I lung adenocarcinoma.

CDR3 sequence reads: CSASKGIEQYF. In nucleotides, the CDR3 is TGCAGTGCTAGTAAGGGTATAGAGCAGTACTTC. The chain couples TRBV20-1 to TRBJ2-5; D is unclear. The CDR3 contains 11 residues. V lost 3 bases to trimming and J lost 11 bases, with 13 bases between them. Germline lookup yields CDR1 DFQATT and CDR2 SNEGSKA (reference sequence).